This T cell receptor (beta chain) was retrieved from a study of blood T cell repertoires in COVID-19. Turning to the study itself: Acute and convalescent COVID-19 specimens originated in the United States, Italy and Spain. T cells, B-cell-depleted T cells, or PBMCs provided the cDNA or gDNA that served as material.

The CDR3 extends over 13 amino acids. Trimming cost V 3 bases and J 3 bases, with 6 bases left between them. CDR1 is MNHNS, CDR2 SASEGT, per germline. Methods used by the authors: Estimates of nucleated cell counts were drawn from the amplification of reference gene primers. Libraries were prepared by immunoSEQ multiplex PCR; TCRdb keeps only in-frame clonotypes and omits some of them. V and J calls and clone size come straight from that table; D and trimming were deduced from the DNA. Of roughly 460,000 clones listed, roughly 90% are singletons. A Seattle source enrolled patients during active infection and followed them longitudinally.

The TCR sequence derives from a man younger than 35 with COVID-19, enrolled during active disease. Sequencing was performed on peripheral blood. This rearrangement joins TRBV6-1 to TRBJ1-3, with D maybe TRBD1 (5 bases). Written as DNA, the CDR3 is TGTGCCAGCAGTGACAGGGTTGGAAACACCATATATTTT. This codes for CASSDRVGNTIYF.